One sample yielded the 11 T cell receptor beta chains listed below, sequenced in a study of blood T cell repertoires in COVID-19. The protocol was immunoSEQ multiplex PCR, while the TCRdb copy is restricted to in-frame clones and leaves out a portion. The sample consists of 210,000 or so clones, more than 70% of them appearing once. Sequencing input: PBMCs or T cells enriched from blood (not recorded which). These receptors all stem from a man aged 30 to 39 with acute COVID-19.

V is TRBV30 and J is TRBJ1-6; 7 nucleotides align to TRBD1. V was clipped by 2 bases and J by 6 bases; unmatched bases: 4. CDR1 GTSNPN and CDR2 SVGIG come from the germline V gene (reference sequence). CDR3 size: 14 residues. The CDR3, as DNA: TGTGCCTGGAGTACGGACAGGAGTAATTCACCCCTCCACTTT. Translated: CAWSTDRSNSPLHF.

V is TRBV5-1 and J is TRBJ2-1, with a possible D match to TRBD2 (5 bases). The length of the CDR3 is 16 residues. V gave up 0 bases and J gave up 0 bases, with 10 bases separating them. Germline values: CDR1 SGHRS, CDR2 YFSETQ. DNA for the CDR3: TGCGCCAGCAGCTTGGTATCGGGGAGCTCCTACAATGAGCAGTTCTTC. Translated: CASSLVSGSSYNEQFF.

The rearrangement joins TRBV9 to TRBJ2-7; 11 nucleotides line up with TRBD2. V shed 2 bases, J shed 2 bases, and the junction held 18 bases outside the gene matches. This CDR3 spans 20 amino acids. Germline values: CDR1 SGDLS, CDR2 YYNGEE. CDR3 sequence (DNA): TGTGCCAGCAGCGTCCTCCCAATTACCACTAGCGGGGGTCCGCCCTACGAGCAGTACTTC. As protein: CASSVLPITTSGGPPYEQYF.

The chain couples TRBV9 to TRBJ2-5; 7 positions agree with TRBD1. Germline V gene data show CDR1 as SGDLS and CDR2 as YYNGEE. This CDR3 contains 14 residues. J lost 4 bases, V lost 2 bases, and 5 bases had no gene match. For the CDR3, the DNA is TGTGCCAGCAGCGTTTGGGACAGTATAGAGACCCAGTACTTC. This codes for CASSVWDSIETQYF. The full variable domain, with the rest looked up from reference TRBV9 and TRBJ2-5, is DSGVTQTPKHLITATGQRVTLRCSPRSGDLSVYWYQQSLDQGLQFLIQYYNGEERAKGNILERFSAQQFPDLHSELNLSSLELGDSALYFCASSVWDSIETQYFGPGTRLLVL.

The rearrangement joins TRBV19 to TRBJ1-5; D is unclear. Per germline, CDR1 LNHDA and CDR2 SQIVND (reference sequence). This CDR3 has 17 residues. Between the trimmed V and J ends, which lost 2 bases and 0 bases, there was a span of 14 bases. The chain's CDR3 is CASSIPFSHYSNQPQHF. CDR3 coding DNA: TGTGCCAGTAGTATACCCTTCAGTCATTATAGCAATCAGCCCCAGCATTTT.

The rearrangement links TRBV5-1 to TRBJ1-6; weak D call: TRBD1 (5 bases). Germline V CDR1 and CDR2: SGHRS, YFSETQ. Trimming pared 0 bases from V and 7 bases from J, leaving 11 bases between. The CDR3 is 15 residues long. The CDR3 is CASSLGQKWNSPLHF. The CDR3 coding sequence is TGCGCCAGCAGCTTGGGACAGAAGTGGAATTCACCCCTCCACTTT.

About this clone: At one end, the junction sequence differs from germline, possibly due to a read error. J is TRBJ1-1 and V is TRBV27; D is perhaps TRBD1 (6 bases). CDR3 length: 13 amino acids. CDR1 MNHEY and CDR2 SMNVEV come from the germline V gene (reference sequence). The CDR3 loop is CASSEGGNPEAFF. The CDR3 region has the DNA TGTGCCAGCAGTGAGGGGGGGAACCCTGAAGCTTTCTTT.

The chain links TRBV4-1 to TRBJ1-2, with 9 bases aligning to TRBD1. Losses at the gene ends were 0 bases for V and 4 bases for J; bases not matched to a gene: 3. Germline values: CDR1 MGHRA, CDR2 YSYEKL. The CDR3 runs to 15 residues. In nucleotides, the CDR3 is TGCGCCAGCAGCCAAGATCGGACAGGGGTCTATGGCTACACCTTC. Its translation is CASSQDRTGVYGYTF.

For this clone: The same CDR3 also results from other DNA sequences found in this sample. V usage is TRBV10-3 and J usage is TRBJ2-5, with 13 bases aligning to TRBD2. The CDR3 covers 14 residues. CDR1 is ENHRY and CDR2 is SYGVKD in the germline V gene. Trimming cost V 8 bases and J 2 bases; bases outside gene matches: 2. The CDR3 protein is CAIGTSGAQETQYF. The CDR3 nucleotides are TGTGCCATCGGGACTAGCGGGGCTCAAGAGACCCAGTACTTC.

The chain employs TRBV4-1 and TRBJ1-1; 7 bases fit TRBD1. The V gene's germline CDR1 is MGHRA and CDR2 YSYEKL. This CDR3 is 16 amino acids long. V was clipped by 1 base and J by 3 bases; unmatched bases: 8. CDR3 sequence (DNA): TGCGCCAGCAGCCAAGCCCAAGGGGGCGAGGACACTGAAGCTTTCTTT. It is translated as CASSQAQGGEDTEAFF.

This clone was seen a handful of times. The V call is TRBV19, the J call TRBJ1-2; maybe TRBD1 (5 bases). CDR3 size: 13 residues. The germline V gene has CDR1 LNHDA and CDR2 SQIVND (reference sequence). V was clipped by 7 bases and J by 2 bases, with 11 bases between them. CDR3 amino acids: CASKERGNYGYTF. CDR3 nucleotide sequence: TGTGCCAGTAAAGAACGGGGGAACTATGGCTACACCTTC.